This T cell receptor (beta chain) was profiled in a study of T cell clones after liver transplantation (dated 2019 in TCRdb). Some background on the complete study: The samples were obtained from ITN030ST, a randomized trial that attempted immunosuppression withdrawal within 2 years after liver transplantation. Blood samples were collected pre-transplant, pre-randomization before withdrawal, and post-randomization after either complete withdrawal or failed withdrawal. Of the eight recipients, three were HCV-positive, while the remaining recipients had been transplanted for non-autoimmune, non-viral indications. Tolerance meant complete immunosuppression withdrawal for at least one year without liver enzymes rising beyond twice the upper limit of normal. As an antigen-independent comparator for donor-reactive sequences, third party-reactive TCRbeta sequences were also identified from pre-transplant MLRs. The studied cohort comprised 8 liver transplant recipients, 3 classified as tolerant and 5 as non-tolerant. The subjects received no induction therapy and were kept on standard immunosuppression until randomization at 12-24 months post-transplant. Donor-reactive T cell clones were identified using TCRbeta sequencing after a pre-transplant mixed lymphocyte reaction and were then followed in post-transplant blood.

Thawed unstimulated PBMCs were stained for CD3, CD4 and CD8 and FACS-sorted into CD3+CD4+ and CD3+CD8+ populations. Each of the 8 studied subjects was randomized to immunosuppression withdrawal. The Qiagen DNeasy Blood and Tissue Kit was used to isolate genomic DNA. High-throughput TCRbeta CDR3 sequencing of frozen genomic DNA was performed by immunoSEQ, including PCR amplification, mapping, bias correction and internal controls. Per the original workflow: Only productive rearrangements were retained, and each unique TCRbeta sequence was defined by its CDR3 nucleotide sequence together with its V and J gene. Donor-reactive sequences required at least 5-fold expansion in CFSE-low cells versus unstimulated pre-transplant cells and at least 0.01% frequency. Minimum frequency thresholds were set for each subject on the basis of the unstimulated sample with the lowest template count, so that a detection power of at least 90% was ensured. Jensen-Shannon divergence between the top 1000 TCRbeta sequences post- versus pre-transplant served as the measure of repertoire turnover. Changes in detection of donor-reactive sequences were assessed with two-sided Fisher's exact tests. TCRdb took over this immuneACCESS table, retaining in-frame rearrangements with V and J assigned. Such tables are incomplete; in checked studies, under half of the missing clones stem from an unresolved V gene, and the remainder is unexplained. V, J and clone size were drawn from that table, and D and trimming were deduced from the DNA. The table for this sample lists roughly 100,000 clones; around 84% of them were counted only once. Approximately 3% of the sample is in the top ten clones.

CDR1 and CDR2 were assigned from the germline V gene as MDHEN and SYDVKM. The CDR3 holds 14 amino acids from the cysteine to the phenylalanine. Here the CDR3 DNA is all that survives: 42 bases in frame from base 1. V is shortened by 2 bases, J by 5 bases, and the region joining them spans 9 bases. With regard to this clone: Its antigen remains unidentified. No base quality information exists; no much larger clone differs at one position.

Beyond this particular receptor, the publication reports: In most of the 8 subjects, regardless of tolerance or HCV status, circulating donor-reactive CD4 TCRbeta sequences dropped significantly post-transplant. Because allograft tissue specimens were not available, migration of donor-reactive T cells into the graft, rather than deletion, may have occurred. A greater decline was seen for donor-reactive sequences than for third party-reactive sequences, suggesting partial antigen-specific deletion unrelated to withdrawal success. In a couple of subjects, low numbers of available donor cells limited the measurable donor-reactive repertoire. When repertoire turnover was accounted for, significantly reduced detection of donor-reactive sequences was found in 7 of 8 subjects for CD4 and in 8 of 8 subjects for CD8. The conclusions were preliminary, being limited by small, heterogeneous patient numbers and by non-standardized post-transplant time points.

The receptor chain draws on TRBV28 and TRBJ1-4, with the D segment identity uncertain. The material sequenced was CD4+ T cells from blood, taken around 4 years after liver transplant. This clonotype was sampled from a human patient who received a liver transplant. Some T cells may be donor cells from the graft after a transplant. The sequenced DNA: TGTGCCAGCAGTTTACCGACACTAAATGAAAAACTGTTTTTT. Its product reads: CASSLPTLNEKLFF.